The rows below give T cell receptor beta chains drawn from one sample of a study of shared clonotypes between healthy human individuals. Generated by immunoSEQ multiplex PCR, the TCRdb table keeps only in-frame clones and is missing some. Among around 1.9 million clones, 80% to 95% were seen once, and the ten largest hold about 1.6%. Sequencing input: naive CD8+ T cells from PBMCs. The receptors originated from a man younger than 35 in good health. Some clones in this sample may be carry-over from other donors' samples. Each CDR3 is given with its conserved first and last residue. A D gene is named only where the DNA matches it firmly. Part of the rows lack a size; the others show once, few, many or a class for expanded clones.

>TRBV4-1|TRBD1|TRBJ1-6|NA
TGCGCCAGCAGCCACCGACAGGGTTCCTATAATTCACCCCTCCACTTT
CASSHRQGSYNSPLHF
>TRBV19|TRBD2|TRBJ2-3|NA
TGTGCCAGTAGTACTTCAATCCCCCGACTAGCGGGAAGCACAGATACGCAGTATTTT
CASSTSIPRLAGSTDTQYF
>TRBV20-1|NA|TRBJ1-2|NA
TGCAGTGCTACCGGCCCCTATGGCTACACCTTC
CSATGPYGYTF
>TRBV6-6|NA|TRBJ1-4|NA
TGTGCCAGCAGTTACTCGATAGCCAGGGAGTATGAAAAACTGTTTTTT
CASSYSIAREYEKLFF
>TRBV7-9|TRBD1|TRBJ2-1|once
TGTGCCAGCAGCGCACGACAGGGGTCCTACAATGAGCAGTTCTTC
CASSARQGSYNEQFF
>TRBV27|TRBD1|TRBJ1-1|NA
TGTGCCAGCAGTCTAATCGGGACAGGTCTTTTCTTT
CASSLIGTGLFF
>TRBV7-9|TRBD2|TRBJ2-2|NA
TGTGCCAGCAGCAATCGACCCGGGACTAGCGGGACGAACACCGGGGAGCTGTTTTTT
CASSNRPGTSGTNTGELFF
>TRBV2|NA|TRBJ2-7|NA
TGTGCCAGCTTGGCACGCGATTCGACAGGCCCCAGCTCCTACGAGCAGTACTTC
CASLARDSTGPSSYEQYF
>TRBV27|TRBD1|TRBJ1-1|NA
TGTGCCAGCAGTTACCCAGGGGGGGCTGAAGCTTTCTTT
CASSYPGGAEAFF
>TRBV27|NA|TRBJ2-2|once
TGTGCCAGCAGTCCCGTCCCCGAGGGCACCGGGGAGCTGTTTTTT
CASSPVPEGTGELFF
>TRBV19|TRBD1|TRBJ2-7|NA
TGTGCCAGTAGTGGGCAGGGGGCGCCGTACGAGCAGTACTTC
CASSGQGAPYEQYF
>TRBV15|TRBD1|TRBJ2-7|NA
TGTGCCACCAGCAGAGATTTGAGACAGGGCTACGAGCAGTACTTC
CATSRDLRQGYEQYF
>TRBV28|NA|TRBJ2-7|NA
TGTGCCAGCAGTCCCCAGCCGACAGACACAGCCTACGAGCAGTACTTC
CASSPQPTDTAYEQYF
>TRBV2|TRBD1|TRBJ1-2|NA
TGTGCCAGCAGTTTTGGTGAGGGGGCGCCAGGGTATGGCTACACCTTC
CASSFGEGAPGYGYTF
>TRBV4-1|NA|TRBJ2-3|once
TGCGCCAGCAGCCAAACCGACACTAGCACAGATACGCAGTATTTT
CASSQTDTSTDTQYF
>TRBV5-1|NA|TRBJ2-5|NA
TGCGCCAGCAGCCCAGGGGAGAATTCTGTGGAGACCCAGTACTTC
CASSPGENSVETQYF
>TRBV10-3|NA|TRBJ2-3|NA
TGTGCCATCAGAAGACTCCCTTCGGCAGAAGTCACAGATACGCAGTATTTT
CAIRRLPSAEVTDTQYF
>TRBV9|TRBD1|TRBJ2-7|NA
TGTGCCAGCAGCCCGTGGGACAGCAATTACGAGCAGTACTTC
CASSPWDSNYEQYF
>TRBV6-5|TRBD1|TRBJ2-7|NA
TGTGCCAGCAGTTACACAGACAGGGTAGGGGACGAGCAGTACTTC
CASSYTDRVGDEQYF
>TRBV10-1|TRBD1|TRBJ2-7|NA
TGCGCCAGCAGTGCCCAGGGACAGCTCCCATACGAGCAGTACTTC
CASSAQGQLPYEQYF
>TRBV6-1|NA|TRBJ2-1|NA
TGTGCCAGCAGTGAATCGTGGGCCTCCTCAAGCTCCTACAATGAGCAGTTCTTC
CASSESWASSSSYNEQFF
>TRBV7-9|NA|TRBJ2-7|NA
TGTGTCTCTGGGCTAGCTGACGAGCAGTACTTC
CVSGLADEQYF
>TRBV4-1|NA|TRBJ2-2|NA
TGCGCCAGCAGCCACCCCCTAATCGGGGAGCTGTTTTTT
CASSHPLIGELFF